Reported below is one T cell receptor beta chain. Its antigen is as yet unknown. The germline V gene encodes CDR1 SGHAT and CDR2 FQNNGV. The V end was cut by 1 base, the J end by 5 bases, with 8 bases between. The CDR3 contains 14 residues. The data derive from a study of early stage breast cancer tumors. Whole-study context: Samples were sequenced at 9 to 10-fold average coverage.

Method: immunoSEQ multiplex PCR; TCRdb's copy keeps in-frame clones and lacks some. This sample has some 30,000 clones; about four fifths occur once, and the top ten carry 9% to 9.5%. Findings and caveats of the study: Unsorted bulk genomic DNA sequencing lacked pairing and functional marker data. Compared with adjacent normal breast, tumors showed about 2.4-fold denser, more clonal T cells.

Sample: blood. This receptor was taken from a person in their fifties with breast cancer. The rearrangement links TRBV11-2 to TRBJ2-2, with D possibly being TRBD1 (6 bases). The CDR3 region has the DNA TGTGCCAGCAGCTTAGTTCAGGGGACCGGGGAGCTGTTTTTT. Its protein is CASSLVQGTGELFF.